What follows are 3 T cell receptor beta chains derived from one specimen sequenced in a study of blood T cell repertoires in COVID-19. Assay used: immunoSEQ multiplex PCR; TCRdb lists only in-frame clones, some missing. The sample yields over 200,000 clones, around 86% seen once. The sequencing sample was made of peripheral blood. The receptors were gathered from a man in his forties who had recovered from COVID-19.

CDR3 residues: CASRRQYDQPQHF. CDR3 in DNA: TGTGCCAGCAGACGACAGTATGACCAGCCCCAGCATTTT. V is TRBV6-5 and J is TRBJ1-5; D might be TRBD1 (5 bases). CDR3 size: 13 residues. V lost 6 bases, J lost 7 bases, and 13 bases lay in between. The V gene's germline CDR1 is MNHEY and CDR2 SVGAGI.

The chain links TRBV19 to TRBJ2-2; D call uncertain. The V gene's germline CDR1 is LNHDA and CDR2 SQIVND (reference sequence). Trimming removed 7 bases from V and 6 bases from J, with 9 bases in between. This CDR3 is 12 amino acids long. CDR3 nucleotides: TGTGCCAGTAAGGCTAGTCCCGGGGAGCTGTTTTTT. Its protein is CASKASPGELFF.

This chain links TRBV10-3 with TRBJ1-1; unclear D gene. V was shortened by 0 bases and J by 9 bases, with 20 bases between the two germline ends. Germline CDR1 reads ENHRY; CDR2 reads SYGVKD. This CDR3 is built from 16 residues. The CDR3 DNA reads TGTGCCATCAGTGAGTCAAGCCGGACGGGAGGTTTTCAAGCTTTCTTT. Translation gives CAISESSRTGGFQAFF.